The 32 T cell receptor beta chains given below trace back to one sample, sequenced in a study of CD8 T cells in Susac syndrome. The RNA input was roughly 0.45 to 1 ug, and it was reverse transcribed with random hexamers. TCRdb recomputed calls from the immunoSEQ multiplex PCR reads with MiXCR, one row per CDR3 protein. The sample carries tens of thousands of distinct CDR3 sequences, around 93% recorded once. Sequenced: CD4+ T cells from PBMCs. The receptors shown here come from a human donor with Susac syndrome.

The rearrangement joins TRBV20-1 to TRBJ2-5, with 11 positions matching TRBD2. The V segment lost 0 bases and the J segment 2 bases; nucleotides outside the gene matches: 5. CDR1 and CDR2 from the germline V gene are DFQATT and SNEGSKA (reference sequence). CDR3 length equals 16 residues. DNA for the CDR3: TGCAGTGCTAGAGACAGGACTAGCGGGTTACAAGAGACCCAGTACTTC. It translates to CSARDRTSGLQETQYF.

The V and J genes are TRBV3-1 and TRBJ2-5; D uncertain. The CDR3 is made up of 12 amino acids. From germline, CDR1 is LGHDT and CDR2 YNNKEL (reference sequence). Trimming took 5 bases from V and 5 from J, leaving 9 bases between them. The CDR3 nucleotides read TGTGCCAGCAGCTCAATTAAGGAGACCCAGTACTTC. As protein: CASSSIKETQYF.

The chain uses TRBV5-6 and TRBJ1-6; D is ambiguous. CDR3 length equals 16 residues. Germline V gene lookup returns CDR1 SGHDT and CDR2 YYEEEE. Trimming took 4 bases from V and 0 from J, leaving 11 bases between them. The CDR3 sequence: CASSTPRGSYNSPLHF. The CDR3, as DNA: TGTGCCAGCAGCACCCCCCGGGGCTCCTATAATTCACCCCTCCACTTT.

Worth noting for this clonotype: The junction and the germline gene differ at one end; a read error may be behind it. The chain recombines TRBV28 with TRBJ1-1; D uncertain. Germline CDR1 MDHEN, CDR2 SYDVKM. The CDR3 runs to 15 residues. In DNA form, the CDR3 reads TGTGCCAGCAGTCCCTCCGACACAGTGAACACTGAAGCTTTTTTT. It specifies CASSPSDTVNTEAFF.

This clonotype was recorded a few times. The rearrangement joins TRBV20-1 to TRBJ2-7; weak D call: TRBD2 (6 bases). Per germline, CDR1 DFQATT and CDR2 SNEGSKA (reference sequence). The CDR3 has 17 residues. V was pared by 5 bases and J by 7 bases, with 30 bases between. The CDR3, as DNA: TGCAGTGCTTCCGCCTGGGGTCTGGCGGGGAGCGGAGGGGAGCAGTACTTC. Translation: CSASAWGLAGSGGEQYF.

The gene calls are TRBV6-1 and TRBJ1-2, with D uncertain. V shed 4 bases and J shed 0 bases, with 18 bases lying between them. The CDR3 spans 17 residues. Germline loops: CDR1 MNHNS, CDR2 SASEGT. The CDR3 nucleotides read TGTGCCAGCAGTGGACGCACCGTAATGGTTGCTAACTATGGCTACACCTTC. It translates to CASSGRTVMVANYGYTF.

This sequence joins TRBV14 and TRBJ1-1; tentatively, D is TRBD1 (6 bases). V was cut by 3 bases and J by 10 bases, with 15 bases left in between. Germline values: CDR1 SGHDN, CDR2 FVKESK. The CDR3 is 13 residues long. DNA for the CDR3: TGTGCCAGCAGCCACGAAAGACAGGTTTCAGCTTTCTTT. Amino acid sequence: CASSHERQVSAFF.

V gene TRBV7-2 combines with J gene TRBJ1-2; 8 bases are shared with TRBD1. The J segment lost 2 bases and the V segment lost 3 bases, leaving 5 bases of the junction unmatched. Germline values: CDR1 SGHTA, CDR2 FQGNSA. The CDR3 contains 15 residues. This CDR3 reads CASSFVRGPNYGYTF. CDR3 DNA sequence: TGTGCCAGCAGCTTCGTCAGGGGGCCCAACTATGGCTACACCTTC.

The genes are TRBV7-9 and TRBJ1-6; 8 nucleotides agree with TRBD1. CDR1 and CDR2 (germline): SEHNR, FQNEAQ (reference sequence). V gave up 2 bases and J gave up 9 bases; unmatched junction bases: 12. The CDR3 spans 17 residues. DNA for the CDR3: TGTGCCAGCAGCTTAAGCCGGGGACAGGTTCAGGGTTCACCCCTCCACTTT. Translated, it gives CASSLSRGQVQGSPLHF.

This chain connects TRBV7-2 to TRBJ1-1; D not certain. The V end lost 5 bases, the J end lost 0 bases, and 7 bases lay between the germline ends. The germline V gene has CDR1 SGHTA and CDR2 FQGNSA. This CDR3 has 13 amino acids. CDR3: CASSLEMNTEAFF. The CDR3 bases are TGTGCCAGCAGCCTGGAAATGAACACTGAAGCTTTCTTT.

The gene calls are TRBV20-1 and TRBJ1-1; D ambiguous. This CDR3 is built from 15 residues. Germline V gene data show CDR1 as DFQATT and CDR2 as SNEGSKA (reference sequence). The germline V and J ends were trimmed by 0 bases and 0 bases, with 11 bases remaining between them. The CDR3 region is CSARDGQNLNTEAFF. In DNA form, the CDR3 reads TGCAGTGCTAGAGATGGGCAGAATTTGAACACTGAAGCTTTCTTT.

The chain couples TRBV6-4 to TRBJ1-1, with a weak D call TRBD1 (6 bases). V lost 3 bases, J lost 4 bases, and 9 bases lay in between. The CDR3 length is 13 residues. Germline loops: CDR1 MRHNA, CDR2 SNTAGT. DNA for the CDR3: TGTGCCAGCAGTGAAGGGGGGGGCACTGAAGCTTTCTTT. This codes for CASSEGGGTEAFF.

Here the CDR3 DNA reads TGTGCCAGCAGCTTAGGGAGTGAGCAGTTCTTC. It specifies CASSLGSEQFF. The chain couples TRBV7-3 to TRBJ2-1, with D possibly being TRBD2 (5 bases). The length of the CDR3 is 11 residues. Germline-derived CDR1 and CDR2 are SGHTA and FQGTGA. V was cut by 2 bases and J by 9 bases, with 5 bases left in between. Full variable domain (outside the CDR3, taken from reference TRBV7-3 and TRBJ2-1): GAGVSQTPSNKVTEKGKYVELRCDPISGHTALYWYRQSLGQGPEFLIYFQGTGAADDSGLPNDRFFAVRPEGSVSTLKIQRTERGDSAVYLCASSLGSEQFFGPGTRLTVL.

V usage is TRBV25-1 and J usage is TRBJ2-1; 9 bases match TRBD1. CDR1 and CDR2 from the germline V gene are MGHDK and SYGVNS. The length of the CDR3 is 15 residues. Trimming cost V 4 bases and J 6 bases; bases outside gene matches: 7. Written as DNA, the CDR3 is TGTGCCAGCAGTGTACCGGGGACAGGGACCAATGAGCAGTTCTTC. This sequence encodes CASSVPGTGTNEQFF.

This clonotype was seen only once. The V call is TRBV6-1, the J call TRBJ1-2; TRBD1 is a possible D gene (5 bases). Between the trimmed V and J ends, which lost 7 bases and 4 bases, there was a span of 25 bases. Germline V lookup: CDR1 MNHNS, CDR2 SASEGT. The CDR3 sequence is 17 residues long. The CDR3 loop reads CASTQVNIAGWPYGYTF. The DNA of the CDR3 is TGTGCCAGCACCCAGGTCAATATCGCAGGGTGGCCCTATGGCTACACCTTC.

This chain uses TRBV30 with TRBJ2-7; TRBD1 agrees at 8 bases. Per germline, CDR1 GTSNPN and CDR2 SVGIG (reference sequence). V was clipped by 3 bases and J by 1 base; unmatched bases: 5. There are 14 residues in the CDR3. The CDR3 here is CAWRYRGISYEQYF. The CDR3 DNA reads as TGTGCCTGGAGATACAGGGGGATTTCCTACGAGCAGTACTTC.

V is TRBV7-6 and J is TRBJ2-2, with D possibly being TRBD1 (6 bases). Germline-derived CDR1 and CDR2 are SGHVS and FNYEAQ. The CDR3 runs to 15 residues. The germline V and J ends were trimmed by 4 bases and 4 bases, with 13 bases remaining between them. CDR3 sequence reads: CASSSSYRVTGELFF. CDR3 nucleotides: TGTGCCAGCAGCTCGAGTTACAGGGTCACCGGGGAGCTGTTTTTT.

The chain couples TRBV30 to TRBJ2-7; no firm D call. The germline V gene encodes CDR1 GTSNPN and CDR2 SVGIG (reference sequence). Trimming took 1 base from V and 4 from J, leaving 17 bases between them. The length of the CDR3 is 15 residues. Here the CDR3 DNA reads TGTGCCTGGAGTGACCAAAGTTTTGCTTTGTACGAGCAGTACTTC. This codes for CAWSDQSFALYEQYF. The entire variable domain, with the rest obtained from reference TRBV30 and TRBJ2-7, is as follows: SQTIHQWPATLVQPVGSPLSLECTVEGTSNPNLYWYRQAAGRGLQLLFYSVGIGQISSEVPQNLSASRPQDRQFILSSKKLLLSDSGFYLCAWSDQSFALYEQYFGPGTRLTVT.

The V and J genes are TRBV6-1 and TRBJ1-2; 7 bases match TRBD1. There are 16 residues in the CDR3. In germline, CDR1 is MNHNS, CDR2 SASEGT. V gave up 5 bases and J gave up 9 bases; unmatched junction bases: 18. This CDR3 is CASSKTGTVVAMSYTF. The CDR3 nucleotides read TGTGCCAGCAGTAAAACCGGGACAGTCGTCGCTATGAGCTACACCTTC.

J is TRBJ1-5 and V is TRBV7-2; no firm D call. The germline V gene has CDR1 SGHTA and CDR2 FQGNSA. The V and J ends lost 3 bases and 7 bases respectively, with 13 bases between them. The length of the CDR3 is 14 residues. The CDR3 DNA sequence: TGTGCCAGCAGCTTGCAGGCGGCAGGACAGCCCCAGCATTTT. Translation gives CASSLQAAGQPQHF. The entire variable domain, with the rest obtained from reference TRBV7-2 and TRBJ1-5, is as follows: GAGVSQSPSNKVTEKGKDVELRCDPISGHTALYWYRQSLGQGLEFLIYFQGNSAPDKSGLPSDRFSAERTGGSVSTLTIQRTQQEDSAVYLCASSLQAAGQPQHFGDGTRLSIL.

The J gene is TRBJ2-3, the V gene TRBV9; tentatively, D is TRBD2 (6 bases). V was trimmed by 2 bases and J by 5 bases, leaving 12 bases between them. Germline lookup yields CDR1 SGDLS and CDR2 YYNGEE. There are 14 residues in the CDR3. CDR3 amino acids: CASSVLLAGDTQYF. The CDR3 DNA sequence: TGTGCCAGCAGCGTCCTACTAGCAGGAGATACGCAGTATTTT.

CDR3 sequence: CASSLTRGETQYF. The CDR3 coding sequence is TGTGCCAGCAGTCTGACTAGGGGAGAGACCCAGTACTTC. The chain combines TRBV6-4 with TRBJ2-5, with D perhaps TRBD2 (6 bases). CDR1 is MRHNA and CDR2 is SNTAGT in the germline V gene. V was pared by 5 bases and J by 4 bases, with 11 bases between. The CDR3 extends over 13 amino acids.

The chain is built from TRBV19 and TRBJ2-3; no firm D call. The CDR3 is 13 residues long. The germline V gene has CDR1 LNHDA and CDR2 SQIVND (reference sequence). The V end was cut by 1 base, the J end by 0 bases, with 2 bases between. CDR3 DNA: TGTGCCAGTAGTATAGGCAGCACAGATACGCAGTATTTT. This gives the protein CASSIGSTDTQYF.

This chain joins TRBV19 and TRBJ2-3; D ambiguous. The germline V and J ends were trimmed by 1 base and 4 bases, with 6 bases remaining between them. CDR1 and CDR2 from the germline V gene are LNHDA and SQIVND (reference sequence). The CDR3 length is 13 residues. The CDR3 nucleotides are TGTGCCAGTAGTATAGCTTTGGCAGATACGCAGTATTTT. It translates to CASSIALADTQYF. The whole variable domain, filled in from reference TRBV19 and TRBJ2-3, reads DGGITQSPKYLFRKEGQNVTLSCEQNLNHDAMYWYRQDPGQGLRLIYYSQIVNDFQKGDIAEGYSVSREKKESFPLTVTSAQKNPTAFYLCASSIALADTQYFGPGTRLTVL.

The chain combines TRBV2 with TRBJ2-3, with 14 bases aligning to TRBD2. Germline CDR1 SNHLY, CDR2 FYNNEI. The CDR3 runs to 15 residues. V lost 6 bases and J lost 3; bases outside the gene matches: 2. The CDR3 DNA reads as TGTGCCAGCAGCCGACTAGCGGGGGGGACAGATACGCAGTATTTT. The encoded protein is CASSRLAGGTDTQYF.

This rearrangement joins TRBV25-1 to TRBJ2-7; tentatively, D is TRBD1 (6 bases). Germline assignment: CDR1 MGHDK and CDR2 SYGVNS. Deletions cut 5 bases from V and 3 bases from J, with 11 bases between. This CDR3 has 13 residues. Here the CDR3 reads CASSFTGNYEQYF. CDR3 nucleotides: TGTGCCAGCAGTTTTACAGGGAACTACGAGCAGTACTTC.

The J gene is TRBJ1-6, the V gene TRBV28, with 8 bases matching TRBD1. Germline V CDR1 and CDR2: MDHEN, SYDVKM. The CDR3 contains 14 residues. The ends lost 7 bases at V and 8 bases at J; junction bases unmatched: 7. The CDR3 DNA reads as TGTGCCAGCACCATCGACAGGGGTGATTCACCCCTCCACTTT. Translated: CASTIDRGDSPLHF.

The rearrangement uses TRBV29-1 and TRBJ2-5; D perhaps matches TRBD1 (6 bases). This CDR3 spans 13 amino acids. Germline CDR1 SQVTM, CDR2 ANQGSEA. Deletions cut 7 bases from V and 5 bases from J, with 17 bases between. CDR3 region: CSAAYRERETQYF. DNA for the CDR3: TGCAGCGCCGCCTACAGGGAACGGGAGACCCAGTACTTC.

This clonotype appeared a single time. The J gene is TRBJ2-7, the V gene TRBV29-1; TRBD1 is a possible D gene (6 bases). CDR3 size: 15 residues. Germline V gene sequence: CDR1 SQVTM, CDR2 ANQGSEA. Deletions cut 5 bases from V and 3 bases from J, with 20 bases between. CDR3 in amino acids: CSVSKGPGHLYEQYF. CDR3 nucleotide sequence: TGCAGCGTTTCAAAGGGACCGGGACACCTCTACGAGCAGTACTTC.

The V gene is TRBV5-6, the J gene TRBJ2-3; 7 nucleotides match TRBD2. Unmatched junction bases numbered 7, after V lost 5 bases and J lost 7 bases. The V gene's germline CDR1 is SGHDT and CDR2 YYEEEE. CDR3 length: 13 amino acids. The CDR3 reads CASRWTSANTQYF. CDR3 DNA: TGTGCCAGCAGATGGACTAGTGCAAATACGCAGTATTTT.

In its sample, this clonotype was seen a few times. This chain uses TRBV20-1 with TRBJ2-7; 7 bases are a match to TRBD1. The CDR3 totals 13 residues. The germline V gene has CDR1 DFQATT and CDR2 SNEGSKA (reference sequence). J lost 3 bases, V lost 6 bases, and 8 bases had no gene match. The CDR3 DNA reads TGCAGTGCCCTGGACAGGAATTACTACGAGCAGTACTTC. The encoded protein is CSALDRNYYEQYF.

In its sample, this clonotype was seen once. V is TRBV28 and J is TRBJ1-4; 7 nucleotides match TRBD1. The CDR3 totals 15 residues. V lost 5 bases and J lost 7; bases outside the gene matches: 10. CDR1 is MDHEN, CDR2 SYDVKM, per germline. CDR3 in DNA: TGTGCCAGCAGTGCTACAGGGGAGGGGACTGAAAAACTGTTTTTT. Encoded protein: CASSATGEGTEKLFF.